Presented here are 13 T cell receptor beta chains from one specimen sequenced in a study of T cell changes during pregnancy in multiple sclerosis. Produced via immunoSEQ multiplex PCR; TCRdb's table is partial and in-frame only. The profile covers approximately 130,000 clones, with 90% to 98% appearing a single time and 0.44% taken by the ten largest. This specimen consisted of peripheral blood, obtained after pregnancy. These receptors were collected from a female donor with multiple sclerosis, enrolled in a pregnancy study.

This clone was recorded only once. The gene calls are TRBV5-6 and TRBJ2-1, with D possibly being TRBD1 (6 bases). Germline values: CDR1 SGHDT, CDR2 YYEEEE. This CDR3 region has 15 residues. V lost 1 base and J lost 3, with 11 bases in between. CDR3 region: CASSLTGSRYNEQFF. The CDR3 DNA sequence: TGTGCCAGCAGCTTGACAGGGAGTCGCTACAATGAGCAGTTCTTC.

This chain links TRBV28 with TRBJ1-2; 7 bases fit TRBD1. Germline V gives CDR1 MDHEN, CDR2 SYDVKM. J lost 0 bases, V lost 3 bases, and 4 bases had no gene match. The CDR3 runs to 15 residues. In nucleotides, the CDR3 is TGTGCCAGCAGTTTCGGACAGGACGCTAACTATGGCTACACCTTC. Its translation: CASSFGQDANYGYTF.

The CDR3 sequence is CSAGNEQFF. The CDR3 DNA follows: TGCAGCGCCGGCAATGAGCAGTTCTTC. The chain links TRBV29-1 to TRBJ2-1; no definite D call. Deletions cut 7 bases from V and 6 bases from J, with 4 bases between. Germline loops: CDR1 SQVTM, CDR2 ANQGSEA. The CDR3 is 9 residues long.

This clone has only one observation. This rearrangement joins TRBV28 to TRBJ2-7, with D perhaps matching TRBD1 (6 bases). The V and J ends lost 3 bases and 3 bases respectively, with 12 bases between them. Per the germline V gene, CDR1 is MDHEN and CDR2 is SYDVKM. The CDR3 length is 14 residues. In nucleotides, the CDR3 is TGTGCCAGCAGTTTCGGGACAACAGACTACGAGCAGTACTTC. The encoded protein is CASSFGTTDYEQYF. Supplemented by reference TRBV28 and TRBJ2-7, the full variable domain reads DVKVTQSSRYLVKRTGEKVFLECVQDMDHENMFWYRQDPGLGLRLIYFSYDVKMKEKGDIPEGYSVSREKKERFSLILESASTNQTSMYLCASSFGTTDYEQYFGPGTRLTVT.

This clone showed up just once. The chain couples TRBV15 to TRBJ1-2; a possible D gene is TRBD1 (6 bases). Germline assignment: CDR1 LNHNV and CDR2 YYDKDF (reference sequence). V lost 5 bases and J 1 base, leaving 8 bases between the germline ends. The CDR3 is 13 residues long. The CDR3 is CATSVDSNYGYTF. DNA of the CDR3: TGTGCCACCAGCGTGGACAGTAACTATGGCTACACCTTC. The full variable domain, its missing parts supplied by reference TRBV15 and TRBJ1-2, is DAMVIQNPRYQVTQFGKPVTLSCSQTLNHNVMYWYQQKSSQAPKLLFHYYDKDFNNEADTPDNFQSRRPNTSFCFLDIRSPGLGDTAMYLCATSVDSNYGYTFGSGTRLTVV.

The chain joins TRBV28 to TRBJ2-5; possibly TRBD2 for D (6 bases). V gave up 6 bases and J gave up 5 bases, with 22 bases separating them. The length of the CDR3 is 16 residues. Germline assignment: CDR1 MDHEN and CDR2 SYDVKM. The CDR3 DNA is TGTGCCAGCAGCTCTCCTAGCGCCGGGGTATCGGAGACCCAGTACTTC. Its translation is CASSSPSAGVSETQYF.

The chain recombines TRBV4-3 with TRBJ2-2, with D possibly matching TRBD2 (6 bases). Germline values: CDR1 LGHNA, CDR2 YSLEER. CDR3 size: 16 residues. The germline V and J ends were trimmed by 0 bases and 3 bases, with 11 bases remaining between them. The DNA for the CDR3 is TGCGCCAGCAGCCAAGAGGGACTTGCACACACCGGGGAGCTGTTTTTT. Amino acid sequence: CASSQEGLAHTGELFF.

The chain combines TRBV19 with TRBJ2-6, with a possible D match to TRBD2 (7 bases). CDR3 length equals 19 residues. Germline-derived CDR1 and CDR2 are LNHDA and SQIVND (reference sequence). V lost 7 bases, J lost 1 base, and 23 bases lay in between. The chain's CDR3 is CASTRIGGGIGSGANVLTF. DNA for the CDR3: TGTGCCAGTACGAGGATAGGGGGGGGTATAGGGTCTGGGGCCAACGTCCTGACTTTC.

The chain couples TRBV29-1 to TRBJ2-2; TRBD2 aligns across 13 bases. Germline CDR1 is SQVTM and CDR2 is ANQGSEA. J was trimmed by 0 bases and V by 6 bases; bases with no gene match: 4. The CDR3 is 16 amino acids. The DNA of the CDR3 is TGCAGCGTGGCCGGGACTAGCGGGACGAACACCGGGGAGCTGTTTTTT. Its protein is CSVAGTSGTNTGELFF.

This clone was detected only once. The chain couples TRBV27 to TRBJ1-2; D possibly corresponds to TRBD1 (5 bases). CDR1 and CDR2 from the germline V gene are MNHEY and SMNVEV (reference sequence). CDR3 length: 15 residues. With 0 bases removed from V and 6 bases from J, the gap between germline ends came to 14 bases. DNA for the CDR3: TGTGCCAGCAGTTTATCCCTCCGGCCCAGGGATGGCTACACCTTC. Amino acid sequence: CASSLSLRPRDGYTF.

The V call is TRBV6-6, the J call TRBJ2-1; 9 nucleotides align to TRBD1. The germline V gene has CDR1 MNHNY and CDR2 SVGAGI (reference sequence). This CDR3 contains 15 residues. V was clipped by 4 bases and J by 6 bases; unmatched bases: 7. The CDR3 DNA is TGTGCCAGCAGTTTAGAGGGGACAGGGTTCAATGAGCAGTTCTTC. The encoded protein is CASSLEGTGFNEQFF.

CDR3 loop: CAWSFNRVRNEQFF. In DNA, the CDR3 is TGTGCCTGGAGCTTTAACAGGGTACGCAATGAGCAGTTCTTC. The V and J genes are TRBV30 and TRBJ2-1; a possible D gene is TRBD1 (6 bases). The germline V gene has CDR1 GTSNPN and CDR2 SVGIG (reference sequence). This CDR3 contains 14 residues. The V end lost 3 bases, the J end lost 6 bases, and 15 bases lay between the germline ends. Based on the CDR3 plus reference TRBV30 and TRBJ2-1, the full variable domain is SQTIHQWPATLVQPVGSPLSLECTVEGTSNPNLYWYRQAAGRGLQLLFYSVGIGQISSEVPQNLSASRPQDRQFILSSKKLLLSDSGFYLCAWSFNRVRNEQFFGPGTRLTVL.

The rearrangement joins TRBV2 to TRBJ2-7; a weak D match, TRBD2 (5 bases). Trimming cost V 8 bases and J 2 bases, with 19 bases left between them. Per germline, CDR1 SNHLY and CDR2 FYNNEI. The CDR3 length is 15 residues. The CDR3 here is CASAKGGLVTYEQYF. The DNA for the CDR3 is TGTGCCAGCGCTAAAGGAGGACTGGTGACCTACGAGCAGTACTTC.